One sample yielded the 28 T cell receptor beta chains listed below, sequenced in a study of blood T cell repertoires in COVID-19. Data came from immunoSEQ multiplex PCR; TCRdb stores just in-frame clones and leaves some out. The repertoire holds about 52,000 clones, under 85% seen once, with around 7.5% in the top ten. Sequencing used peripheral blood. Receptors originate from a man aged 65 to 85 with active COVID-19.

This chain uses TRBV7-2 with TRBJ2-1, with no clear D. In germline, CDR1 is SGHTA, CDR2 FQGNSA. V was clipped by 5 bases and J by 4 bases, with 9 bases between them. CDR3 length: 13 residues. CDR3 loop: CASSGPLYNEQFF. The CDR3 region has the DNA TGTGCCAGCAGCGGGCCGCTTTACAATGAGCAGTTCTTC.

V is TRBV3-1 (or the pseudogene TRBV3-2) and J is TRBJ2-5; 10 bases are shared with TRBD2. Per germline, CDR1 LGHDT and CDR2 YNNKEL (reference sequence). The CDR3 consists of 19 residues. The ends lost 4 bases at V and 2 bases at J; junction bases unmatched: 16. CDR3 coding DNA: TGTGCCAGCAGCCCCCGGGGTAGCGGGGGGTTTCGTAGGCAAGAGACCCAGTACTTC. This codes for CASSPRGSGGFRRQETQYF.

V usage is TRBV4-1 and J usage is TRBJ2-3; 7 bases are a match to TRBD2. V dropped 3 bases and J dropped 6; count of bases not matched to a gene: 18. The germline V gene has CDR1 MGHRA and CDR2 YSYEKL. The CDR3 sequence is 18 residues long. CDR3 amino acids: CASSQESSGLPSDDTQYF. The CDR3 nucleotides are TGCGCCAGCAGCCAGGAATCTTCGGGACTACCCTCTGATGATACGCAGTATTTT.

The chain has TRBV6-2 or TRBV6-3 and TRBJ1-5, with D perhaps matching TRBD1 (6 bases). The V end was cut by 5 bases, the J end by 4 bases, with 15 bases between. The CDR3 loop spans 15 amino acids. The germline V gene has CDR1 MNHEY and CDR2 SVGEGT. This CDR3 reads CASSPYRDENQPQHF. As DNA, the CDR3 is TGTGCCAGCAGTCCCTACAGGGACGAGAATCAGCCCCAGCATTTT.

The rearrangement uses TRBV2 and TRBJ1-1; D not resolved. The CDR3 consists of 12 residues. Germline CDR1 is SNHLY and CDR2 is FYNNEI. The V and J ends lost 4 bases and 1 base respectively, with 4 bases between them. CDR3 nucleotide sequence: TGTGCCAGCAGTGTGAGGAACACTGAAGCTTTCTTT. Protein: CASSVRNTEAFF.

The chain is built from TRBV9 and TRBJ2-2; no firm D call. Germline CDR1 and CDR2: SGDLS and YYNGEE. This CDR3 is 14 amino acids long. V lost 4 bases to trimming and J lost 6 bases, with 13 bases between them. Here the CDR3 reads CASSPRVVPGELFF. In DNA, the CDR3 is TGTGCCAGCAGCCCCCGTGTCGTTCCCGGGGAGCTGTTTTTT.

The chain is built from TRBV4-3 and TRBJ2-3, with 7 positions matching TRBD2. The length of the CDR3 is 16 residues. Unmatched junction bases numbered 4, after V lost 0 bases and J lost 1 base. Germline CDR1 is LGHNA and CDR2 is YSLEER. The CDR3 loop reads CASSQERAGGTDTQYF. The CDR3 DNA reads TGCGCCAGCAGCCAAGAGAGGGCGGGGGGCACAGATACGCAGTATTTT.

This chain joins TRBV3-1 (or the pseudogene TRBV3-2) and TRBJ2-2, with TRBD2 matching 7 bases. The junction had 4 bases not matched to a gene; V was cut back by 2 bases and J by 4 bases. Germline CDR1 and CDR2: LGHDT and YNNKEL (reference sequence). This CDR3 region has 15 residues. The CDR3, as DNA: TGTGCCAGCAGCCAACGACTAGCAAGCACCGGGGAGCTGTTTTTT. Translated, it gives CASSQRLASTGELFF.

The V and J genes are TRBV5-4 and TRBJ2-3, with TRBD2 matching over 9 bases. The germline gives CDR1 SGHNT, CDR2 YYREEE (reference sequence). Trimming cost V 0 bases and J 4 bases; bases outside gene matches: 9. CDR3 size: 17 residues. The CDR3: CASSLDGFAGGPDTQYF. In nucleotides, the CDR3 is TGTGCCAGCAGCTTGGATGGCTTTGCGGGGGGGCCAGATACGCAGTATTTT.

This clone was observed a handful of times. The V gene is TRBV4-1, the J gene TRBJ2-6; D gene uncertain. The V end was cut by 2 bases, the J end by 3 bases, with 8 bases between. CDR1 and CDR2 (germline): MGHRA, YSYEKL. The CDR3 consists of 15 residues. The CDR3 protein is CASSQSVSGANVLTF. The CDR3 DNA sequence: TGCGCCAGCAGCCAAAGTGTGAGTGGGGCCAACGTCCTGACTTTC.

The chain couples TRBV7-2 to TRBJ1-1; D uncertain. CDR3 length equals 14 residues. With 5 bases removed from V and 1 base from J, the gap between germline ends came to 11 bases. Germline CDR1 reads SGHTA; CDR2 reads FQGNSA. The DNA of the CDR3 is TGTGCCAGCAGCCCACTGCCGGGGAACACTGAAGCTTTCTTT. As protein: CASSPLPGNTEAFF.

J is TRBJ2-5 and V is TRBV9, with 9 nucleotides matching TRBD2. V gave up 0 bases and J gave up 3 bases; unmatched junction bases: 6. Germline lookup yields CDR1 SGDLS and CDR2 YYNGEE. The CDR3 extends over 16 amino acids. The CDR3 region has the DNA TGTGCCAGCAGCGTAGACGGTAGCGGGGGAGAAGAGACCCAGTACTTC. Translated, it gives CASSVDGSGGEETQYF.

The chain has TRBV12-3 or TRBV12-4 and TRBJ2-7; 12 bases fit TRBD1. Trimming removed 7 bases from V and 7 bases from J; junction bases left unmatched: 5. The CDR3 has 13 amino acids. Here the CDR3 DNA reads TGTGCCAGCACCCGGGACAGGGGGCGAGAGCAGTACTTC. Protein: CASTRDRGREQYF.

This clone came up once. CDR3 coding DNA: TGTGCCAGCAGCTTAATAGTCGGTTTCAACACTGAAGCTTTCTTT. As protein: CASSLIVGFNTEAFF. V gene TRBV7-2 combines with J gene TRBJ1-1; D is ambiguous. This CDR3 has 15 amino acids. From germline, CDR1 is SGHTA and CDR2 FQGNSA. Trimming left V 2 bases short and J 2 bases short, with 12 bases between.

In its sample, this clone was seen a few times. The CDR3 sequence is CASSWGQGPSYEQYF. Written as DNA, the CDR3 is TGTGCCAGCAGCTGGGGACAGGGCCCCTCCTACGAGCAGTACTTC. The chain joins TRBV7-9 to TRBJ2-7; 9 bases align to TRBD1. The CDR3 has 15 amino acids. With V trimmed by 4 bases and J by 0 bases, 4 bases remained unmatched. CDR1 is SEHNR and CDR2 is FQNEAQ in the germline V gene (reference sequence).

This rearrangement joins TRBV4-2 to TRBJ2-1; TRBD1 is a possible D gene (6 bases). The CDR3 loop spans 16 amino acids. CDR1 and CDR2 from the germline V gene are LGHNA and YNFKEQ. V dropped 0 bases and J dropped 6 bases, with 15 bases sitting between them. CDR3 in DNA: TGTGCCAGCAGCCAAGATCGGACTCTAGGGGGCAATGAGCAGTTCTTC. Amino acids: CASSQDRTLGGNEQFF.

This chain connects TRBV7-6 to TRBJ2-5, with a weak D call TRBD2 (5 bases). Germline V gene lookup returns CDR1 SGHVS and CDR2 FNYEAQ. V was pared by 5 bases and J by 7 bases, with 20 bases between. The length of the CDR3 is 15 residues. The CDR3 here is CASSTELRALGTQYF. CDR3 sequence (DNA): TGTGCCAGCAGCACAGAACTGCGGGCATTGGGGACCCAGTACTTC.

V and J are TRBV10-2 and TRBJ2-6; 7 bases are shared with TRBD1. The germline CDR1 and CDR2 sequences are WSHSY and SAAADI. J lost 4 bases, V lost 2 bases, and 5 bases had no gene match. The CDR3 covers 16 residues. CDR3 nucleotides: TGCGCCAGCAGTGAGACAGGGGTCGGGGGGGCCAACGTCCTGACTTTC. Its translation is CASSETGVGGANVLTF.

The CDR3 DNA reads TGTGCCAGCAGCGTAGCTCGGGCAGGGGACACTGAAGCTTTCTTT. Translating it yields CASSVARAGDTEAFF. The J gene is TRBJ1-1, the V gene TRBV9; possibly TRBD1 for D (6 bases). Germline CDR1 is SGDLS and CDR2 is YYNGEE. V gave up 0 bases and J gave up 3 bases, with 12 bases separating them. The CDR3 is made up of 15 amino acids.

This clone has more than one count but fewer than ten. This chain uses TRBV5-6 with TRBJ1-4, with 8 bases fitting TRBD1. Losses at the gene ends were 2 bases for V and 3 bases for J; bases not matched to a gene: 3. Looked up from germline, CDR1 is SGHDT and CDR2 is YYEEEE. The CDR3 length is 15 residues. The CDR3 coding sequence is TGTGCCAGCAGCTTTTTGACAGGGGCTAATGAAAAACTGTTTTTT. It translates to CASSFLTGANEKLFF.

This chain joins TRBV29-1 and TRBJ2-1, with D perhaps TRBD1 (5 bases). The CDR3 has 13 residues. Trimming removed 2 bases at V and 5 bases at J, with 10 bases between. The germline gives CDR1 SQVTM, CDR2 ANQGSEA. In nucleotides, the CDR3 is TGCAGCGTTGAAAAGCAGGGTCACAATGAGCAGTTCTTC. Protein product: CSVEKQGHNEQFF.

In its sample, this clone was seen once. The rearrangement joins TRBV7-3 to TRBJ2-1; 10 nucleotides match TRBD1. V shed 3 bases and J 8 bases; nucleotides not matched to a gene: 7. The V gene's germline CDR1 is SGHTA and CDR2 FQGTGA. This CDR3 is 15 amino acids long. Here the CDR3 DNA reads TGTGCCAGCAGCTTCCGGGACAGGGGAGGCGATGAGCAGTTCTTC. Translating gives CASSFRDRGGDEQFF.

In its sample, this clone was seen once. The DNA for the CDR3 is TGCGCCAGCAGCCAAGAGCCAGTGGGGGGAAGGATCTATGGCTACACCTTC. The encoded protein is CASSQEPVGGRIYGYTF. V is TRBV4-1 and J is TRBJ1-2; D is possibly TRBD1 (5 bases). CDR1 is MGHRA and CDR2 is YSYEKL in the germline V gene. V lost 0 bases, J lost 4 bases, and 18 bases lay in between. The CDR3 covers 17 residues.

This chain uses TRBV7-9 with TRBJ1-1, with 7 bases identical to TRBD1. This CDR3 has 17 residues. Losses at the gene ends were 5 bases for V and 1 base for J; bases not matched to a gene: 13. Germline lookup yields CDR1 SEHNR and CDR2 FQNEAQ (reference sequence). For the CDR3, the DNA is TGTGCCAGCAGCCCTCTATTGGGACAGAGAGAGAACACTGAAGCTTTCTTT. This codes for CASSPLLGQRENTEAFF.

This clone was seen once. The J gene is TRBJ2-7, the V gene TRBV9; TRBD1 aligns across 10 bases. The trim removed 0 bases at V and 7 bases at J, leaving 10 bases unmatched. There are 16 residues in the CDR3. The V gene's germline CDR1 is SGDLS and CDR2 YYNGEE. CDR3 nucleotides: TGTGCCAGCAGCGTAGGTGGGACAGGGGTTCTAGCTGAGCAGTACTTC. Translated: CASSVGGTGVLAEQYF.

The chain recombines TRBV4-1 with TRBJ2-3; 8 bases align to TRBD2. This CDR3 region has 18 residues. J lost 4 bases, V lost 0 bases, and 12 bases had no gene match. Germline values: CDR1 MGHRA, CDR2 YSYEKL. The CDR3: CASSQDPPGGALADTQYF. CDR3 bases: TGCGCCAGCAGCCAAGATCCCCCCGGGGGGGCCCTGGCAGATACGCAGTATTTT.

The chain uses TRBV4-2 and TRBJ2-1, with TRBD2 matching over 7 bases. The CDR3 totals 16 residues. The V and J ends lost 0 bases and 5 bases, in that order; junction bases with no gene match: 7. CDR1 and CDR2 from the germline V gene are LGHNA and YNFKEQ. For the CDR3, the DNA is TGTGCCAGCAGCCAAGAGCGAGCGGGAAACCACAATGAGCAGTTCTTC. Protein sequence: CASSQERAGNHNEQFF.

CDR3 DNA sequence: TGTGCCACCAGCTCTCTAGGGAGGACGCACTATGGCTACACCTTC. Amino acid sequence: CATSSLGRTHYGYTF. The chain joins TRBV15 to TRBJ1-2; D is unclear. Germline CDR1 reads LNHNV; CDR2 reads YYDKDF (reference sequence). The germline V and J ends were trimmed by 5 bases and 3 bases, with 16 bases remaining between them. The CDR3 length is 15 residues.